A selection of T cell receptor beta chains follows, all from one sample in a study of cytomegalovirus exposure and HLA in healthy donors. Assay used: immunoSEQ multiplex PCR; TCRdb lists only in-frame clones, some missing. The table records around 120,000 clones, roughly 80% of them present only once. Source material: PBMCs. The receptors stem from a man aged 18 to 29 in good health and CMV-seronegative. Each CDR3 is given with its conserved first and last residue. D genes are given only for firm matches.

j_call v_call d_call cdr3_nt cdr3_aa
TRBJ1-3 TRBV6-5 TRBD1 TGTGCCAGCAGTCGGCAGGGGGTTACTGGAAACACCATATATTTT CASSRQGVTGNTIYF
TRBJ2-1 TRBV19 - TGTGCCAGTAGTATAAAGAGAGGGGGCTACAATGAGCAGTTCTTC CASSIKRGGYNEQFF
TRBJ2-7 TRBV11-2 TRBD1 TGTGCCAGCAGCTTGGGACAGCCTAACGAGCAGTACTTC CASSLGQPNEQYF
TRBJ2-5 TRBV5-1 TRBD1 TGCGCCAGCAGCTTGGGACAGGGGAAAGAGACCCAGTACTTC CASSLGQGKETQYF
TRBJ2-5 TRBV5-1 TRBD2 TGCGCCAGCAGCCCCTCGCTGGGCGGGGGAGGAGAGACCCAGTACTTC CASSPSLGGGGETQYF
TRBJ2-3 TRBV5-1 - TGCGCCAGCAGCTCCCGGGGAGGCACAGATACGCAGTATTTT CASSSRGGTDTQYF
TRBJ2-1 TRBV7-8 TRBD2 TGTGCCAGCAGCTTAGAAGCTAGCGGGGGATTCTACAATGAGCAGTTCTTC CASSLEASGGFYNEQFF
TRBJ2-1 TRBV13 - TGTGCCAGCAGCTTAGAGTCGGGTGAGCAGTTCTTC CASSLESGEQFF
TRBJ1-6 TRBV7-9 - TGTGCCAGCAGCTCCGGGGTGCCCAATTCACCCCTCCACTTT CASSSGVPNSPLHF
TRBJ2-1 TRBV10-1 - TGCGCCAGCAGTACTAATCCCCAGGGATCCTACAATGAGCAGTTCTTC CASSTNPQGSYNEQFF
TRBJ1-1 TRBV6-6 TRBD1 TGTGCCAGCACTCGACAGGGCAAAGCTTTCTTT CASTRQGKAFF
TRBJ1-1 TRBV9 - TGTGCCAGCAGCGTAGGAGGCAGCAATGAAGCTTTCTTT CASSVGGSNEAFF
TRBJ1-2 TRBV6-5 TRBD1 TGTGCCAGCAGTTCCCCGACGGACAGGCTCCGGACTGGCTACACCTTC CASSSPTDRLRTGYTF
TRBJ2-1 TRBV27 - TGTGCCAGCAGTATGAGCTCCTACAATGAGCAGTTCTTC CASSMSSYNEQFF